One sample yielded the 21 T cell receptor beta chains listed below, sequenced in a study of T cell responses to AZD1222 COVID-19 vaccine. This table comes from immunoSEQ multiplex PCR, and its TCRdb copy is limited to in-frame clones, with some not included. The repertoire includes roughly 120,000 clones, roughly 84% of them detected once, and roughly a tenth sits in the top ten. The sequenced sample was peripheral blood, obtained on day 0 of AZD1222 vaccination. The receptors come from an adult in good health.

The V gene is TRBV6-6, the J gene TRBJ2-7; D may be TRBD1 (6 bases). The V gene's germline CDR1 is MNHNY and CDR2 SVGAGI (reference sequence). Trimming cost V 5 bases and J 0 bases, with 17 bases left between them. CDR3 length: 16 residues. This CDR3 reads CASSRSNRVVSYEQYF. The CDR3 DNA reads as TGTGCCAGCAGTCGATCAAACAGGGTTGTCTCCTACGAGCAGTACTTC.

The CDR3, as DNA: TGTGCCAGCAGTCAGGACAGTAGCAATCAGCCCCAGCATTTT. Its translation is CASSQDSSNQPQHF. The chain joins TRBV25-1 to TRBJ1-5; D is perhaps TRBD1 (6 bases). V was clipped by 5 bases and J by 0 bases, with 8 bases between them. Germline CDR1 is MGHDK and CDR2 is SYGVNS. CDR3 size: 14 residues.

This rearrangement joins TRBV11-1 to TRBJ1-6, with TRBD1 identical over 8 bases. This CDR3 is 14 amino acids long. Losses at the gene ends were 5 bases for V and 10 bases for J; bases not matched to a gene: 7. Germline V CDR1 and CDR2: SGHAT, FQDESV (reference sequence). The CDR3 coding sequence is TGTGCCAGCAGCCATCGGACAGGGCGATCACCCCTCCACTTT. It translates to CASSHRTGRSPLHF.

The rearrangement joins TRBV6-5 to TRBJ1-5, with D perhaps TRBD1 (6 bases). V gave up 5 bases and J gave up 7 bases, with 18 bases separating them. CDR3 length: 15 residues. Per the germline V gene, CDR1 is MNHEY and CDR2 is SVGAGI. The CDR3 protein is CASSRRGGRGQPQHF. CDR3 bases: TGTGCCAGCAGTCGCCGAGGGGGGCGGGGGCAGCCCCAGCATTTT.

The CDR3 nucleotides read TGTGCCAGCAGTTCGACTAGCGGATCCTACGAGCAGTACTTC. Translated: CASSSTSGSYEQYF. This chain uses TRBV28 with TRBJ2-7; 9 bases agree with TRBD2. The V segment lost 4 bases and the J segment 1 base; nucleotides outside the gene matches: 2. Germline V gene data show CDR1 as MDHEN and CDR2 as SYDVKM. CDR3 length: 14 amino acids.

CDR3 DNA: TGTGCCACCAGTGATTGGGGCCCAGGGGCAACATACCAAGAGACCCAGTACTTC. It codes for CATSDWGPGATYQETQYF. The V gene is TRBV24-1, the J gene TRBJ2-5; possibly TRBD1 for D (6 bases). CDR3 length equals 18 residues. Between the trimmed V and J ends, which lost 2 bases and 0 bases, there was a span of 18 bases. Looked up from germline, CDR1 is KGHDR and CDR2 is SFDVKD.

The chain employs TRBV3-1 (or the pseudogene TRBV3-2) and TRBJ1-1; 8 bases agree with TRBD1. V was clipped by 1 base and J by 4 bases; unmatched bases: 5. Germline V CDR1 and CDR2: LGHDT, YNNKEL (reference sequence). The CDR3 is made up of 15 amino acids. Written as DNA, the CDR3 is TGTGCCAGCAGCCAAGTTACAGGGGGAAGCACTGAAGCTTTCTTT. This gives the protein CASSQVTGGSTEAFF.

The chain carries TRBV7-2 and TRBJ2-1; D not certain. The CDR3 length is 17 residues. Per germline, CDR1 SGHTA and CDR2 FQGNSA. Trimming removed 3 bases at V and 6 bases at J, with 21 bases between. Written as DNA, the CDR3 is TGTGCCAGCAGCTTGACCTCGGGTCTTATGCTTCTCAATGAGCAGTTCTTC. Translated, it gives CASSLTSGLMLLNEQFF.

The CDR3 loop reads CSVPTGGSGSYNEQFF. The CDR3 DNA reads as TGCAGCGTTCCCACAGGGGGCTCTGGTTCCTACAATGAGCAGTTCTTC. The chain links TRBV29-1 to TRBJ2-1; 9 positions agree with TRBD1. This CDR3 comprises 16 residues. Germline lookup yields CDR1 SQVTM and CDR2 ANQGSEA. V was clipped by 5 bases and J by 1 base; unmatched bases: 9.

V usage is TRBV7-2 and J usage is TRBJ1-4; D unresolved. Germline CDR1 reads SGHTA; CDR2 reads FQGNSA. V gave up 5 bases and J gave up 3 bases, with 10 bases separating them. The CDR3 loop spans 14 amino acids. The CDR3 sequence: CASSPRTSNEKLFF. The CDR3 bases are TGTGCCAGCAGCCCTCGGACTTCTAATGAAAAACTGTTTTTT. The whole variable domain, filled in from reference TRBV7-2 and TRBJ1-4, reads GAGVSQSPSNKVTEKGKDVELRCDPISGHTALYWYRQSLGQGLEFLIYFQGNSAPDKSGLPSDRFSAERTGGSVSTLTIQRTQQEDSAVYLCASSPRTSNEKLFFGSGTQLSVL.

This chain connects TRBV4-1 to TRBJ2-2; unclear D gene. This CDR3 has 13 amino acids. Between the trimmed V and J ends, which lost 1 base and 6 bases, there was a span of 6 bases. From germline, CDR1 is MGHRA and CDR2 YSYEKL. The CDR3 loop is CASSQVSSGELFF. The DNA of the CDR3 is TGCGCCAGCAGCCAAGTATCCTCCGGGGAGCTGTTTTTT.

The CDR3 sequence: CASSRSLAVRETQYF. As DNA, the CDR3 is TGTGCCAGCAGCCGGAGTTTGGCAGTACGAGAGACCCAGTACTTC. The chain combines TRBV14 with TRBJ2-5, with D hard to call. The CDR3 has 15 amino acids. Trimming took off 4 bases at V and 4 bases at J, with 16 bases between the two ends. CDR1 and CDR2 (germline): SGHDN, FVKESK.

The CDR3 here is CATSDRPGQGFLTGELFF. The CDR3 DNA sequence: TGTGCCACCAGTGATCGGCCGGGACAGGGCTTTCTGACCGGGGAGCTGTTTTTT. The chain uses TRBV24-1 and TRBJ2-2; 9 bases line up with TRBD1. Germline loops: CDR1 KGHDR, CDR2 SFDVKD. The CDR3 length is 18 residues. Trimming took 3 bases from V and 5 from J; bases not matched to a gene: 12.

This sequence joins TRBV27 and TRBJ2-7, with 10 positions matching TRBD2. CDR3 size: 18 residues. Trimming removed 10 bases from V and 7 bases from J; junction bases left unmatched: 25. Germline values: CDR1 MNHEY, CDR2 SMNVEV (reference sequence). The CDR3 loop reads CATEAGDSGRPGGTEQYF. CDR3 bases: TGTGCCACCGAAGCGGGGGATAGCGGGAGGCCGGGGGGAACGGAGCAGTACTTC.

The gene calls are TRBV6-6 and TRBJ2-2; D possibly corresponds to TRBD2 (6 bases). V was shortened by 7 bases and J by 5 bases, with 8 bases between the two germline ends. This CDR3 region has 12 residues. The germline gives CDR1 MNHNY, CDR2 SVGAGI (reference sequence). In DNA form, the CDR3 reads TGTGCCAGCAAGGAGGGGACCGGGGAGCTGTTTTTT. Protein sequence: CASKEGTGELFF.

This clone was picked up one time. V is TRBV4-1 and J is TRBJ2-1; 7 bases are shared with TRBD1. Germline loops: CDR1 MGHRA, CDR2 YSYEKL. This CDR3 has 14 amino acids. The ends lost 4 bases at V and 6 bases at J; junction bases unmatched: 6. The CDR3 region has the DNA TGCGCCAGCAGCCGCTCGACAGGGAGCAATGAGCAGTTCTTC. Protein sequence: CASSRSTGSNEQFF.

The rearrangement links TRBV4-1 to TRBJ2-3; TRBD2 agrees at 10 bases. V was clipped by 4 bases and J by 1 base; unmatched bases: 8. This CDR3 spans 17 amino acids. Germline V gene sequence: CDR1 MGHRA, CDR2 YSYEKL. CDR3 coding DNA: TGCGCCAGCAGCCCCTCGGGAGCGGGAGGGGGCACAGATACGCAGTATTTT. Translating it yields CASSPSGAGGGTDTQYF.

The chain is built from TRBV2 and TRBJ1-6, with no clear D. Germline V gene sequence: CDR1 SNHLY, CDR2 FYNNEI. V was shortened by 7 bases and J by 10 bases, with 20 bases between the two germline ends. The CDR3 runs to 15 residues. The CDR3 bases are TGTGCCAGCATTCGGCGGGATCTTGGTTTGTCACCCCTCCACTTT. It translates to CASIRRDLGLSPLHF. Using reference TRBV2 and TRBJ1-6 for the parts outside the CDR3, the full variable domain is EPEVTQTPSHQVTQMGQEVILRCVPISNHLYFYWYRQILGQKVEFLVSFYNNEISEKSEIFDDQFSVERPDGSNFTLKIRSTKLEDSAMYFCASIRRDLGLSPLHFGNGTRLTVT.

The V and J genes are TRBV28 and TRBJ1-6, with D unclear. In germline, CDR1 is MDHEN, CDR2 SYDVKM. V was pared by 6 bases and J by 11 bases, with 14 bases between. The CDR3 totals 13 residues. This chain's CDR3 is CASSRPGGPPLHF. In DNA, the CDR3 is TGTGCCAGCAGCCGACCGGGTGGTCCACCCCTCCACTTT.

The chain recombines TRBV9 with TRBJ2-1; possibly TRBD1 for D (5 bases). V gave up 0 bases and J gave up 0 bases, with 7 bases separating them. CDR1 is SGDLS and CDR2 is YYNGEE in the germline V gene. The CDR3 loop spans 15 amino acids. DNA of the CDR3: TGTGCCAGCAGCGTAGGACAGAGCTCCTACAATGAGCAGTTCTTC. This translates into CASSVGQSSYNEQFF.

The chain carries TRBV4-1 and TRBJ1-1; TRBD1 matches at 8 bases. CDR3 length equals 15 residues. The J segment lost 1 base and the V segment lost 1 base, leaving 2 bases of the junction unmatched. In germline, CDR1 is MGHRA, CDR2 YSYEKL. The CDR3 nucleotides are TGCGCCAGCAGCCAAGGACAGGGGCCGAACACTGAAGCTTTCTTT. It is translated as CASSQGQGPNTEAFF.